These 6 T cell receptor beta chains originate from one sample sequenced in a study of T cell responses to AZD1222 COVID-19 vaccine. Clones were read by immunoSEQ multiplex PCR, and TCRdb kept only the in-frame ones, dropping some. Among about 150,000 clones, around 87% were seen once, and the ten largest hold about 9.8%. Source: peripheral blood, taken 28 days after the second AZD1222 dose. Receptors originate from an adult who received the AZD1222 COVID-19 vaccine.

This rearrangement joins TRBV19 to TRBJ1-1; no clear D. Trimming removed 3 bases at V and 0 bases at J, with 8 bases between. CDR1 and CDR2 (germline): LNHDA, SQIVND (reference sequence). The CDR3 extends over 14 amino acids. As DNA, the CDR3 is TGTGCCAGTAGTATTGACTCGGTGAACACTGAAGCTTTCTTT. Encoded protein: CASSIDSVNTEAFF.

V and J are TRBV6-1 and TRBJ1-6; unclear D gene. The CDR3 totals 16 residues. Between the trimmed V and J ends, which lost 2 bases and 5 bases, there was a span of 13 bases. Germline V lookup: CDR1 MNHNS, CDR2 SASEGT. The CDR3: CASSELWVPNNSPLHF. The CDR3 DNA follows: TGTGCCAGCAGTGAACTGTGGGTTCCCAATAATTCACCCCTCCACTTT.

The CDR3: CASRADRGRLYGYGYTF. CDR3 nucleotide sequence: TGTGCCAGTAGGGCCGACAGGGGGCGGTTATACGGCTATGGCTACACCTTC. V usage is TRBV19 and J usage is TRBJ1-2; 10 bases line up with TRBD1. The CDR3 has 17 amino acids. With 6 bases clipped from V and 4 bases from J, the junction kept 14 bases outside the gene matches. In germline, CDR1 is LNHDA, CDR2 SQIVND (reference sequence).

The J gene is TRBJ1-4, the V gene TRBV19; tentatively, D is TRBD1 (6 bases). V was clipped by 6 bases and J by 10 bases, with 12 bases between them. The CDR3 totals 12 residues. CDR1 and CDR2 (germline): LNHDA, SQIVND (reference sequence). CDR3 DNA sequence: TGTGCCAGTAGCGGACAGAGGGGAAAACTGTTTTTT. It is translated as CASSGQRGKLFF.

This clone was observed a handful of times. The chain employs TRBV10-3 and TRBJ2-2; the D is unclear. CDR3 length: 14 amino acids. Germline lookup yields CDR1 ENHRY and CDR2 SYGVKD. Trimming left V 4 bases short and J 4 bases short, with 10 bases between. CDR3 amino acids: CAISVQSGTGELFF. CDR3 bases: TGTGCCATCAGTGTGCAAAGTGGCACCGGGGAGCTGTTTTTT.

A few counts support this clone. The chain combines TRBV13 with TRBJ2-1, with 7 bases lining up with TRBD1. The CDR3 length is 15 residues. V lost 1 base to trimming and J lost 6 bases; unmatched junction nucleotides: 6. Germline CDR1 reads PRHDT; CDR2 reads FYEKMQ (reference sequence). Here the CDR3 reads CASSLEGGVGNEQFF. The CDR3 DNA reads TGTGCCAGCAGCTTAGAAGGGGGCGTCGGCAATGAGCAGTTCTTC.